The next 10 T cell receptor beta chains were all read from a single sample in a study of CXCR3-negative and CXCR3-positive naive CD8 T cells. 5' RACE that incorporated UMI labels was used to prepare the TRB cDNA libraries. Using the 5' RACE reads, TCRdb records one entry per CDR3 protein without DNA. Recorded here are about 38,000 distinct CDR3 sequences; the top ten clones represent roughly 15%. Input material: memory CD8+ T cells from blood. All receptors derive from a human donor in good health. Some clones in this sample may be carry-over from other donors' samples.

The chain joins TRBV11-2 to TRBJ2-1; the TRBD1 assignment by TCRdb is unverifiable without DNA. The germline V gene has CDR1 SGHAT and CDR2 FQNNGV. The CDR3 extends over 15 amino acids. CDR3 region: CASSRGRGPYNEQFF.

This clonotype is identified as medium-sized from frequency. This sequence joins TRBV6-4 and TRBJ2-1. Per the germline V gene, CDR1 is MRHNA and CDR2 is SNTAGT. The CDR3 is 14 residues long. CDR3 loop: CASSAGNSYNEQFF.

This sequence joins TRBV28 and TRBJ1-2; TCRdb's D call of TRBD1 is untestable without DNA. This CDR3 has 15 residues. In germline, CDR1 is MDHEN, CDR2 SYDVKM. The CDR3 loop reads CASSPSGGLSYGYTF.

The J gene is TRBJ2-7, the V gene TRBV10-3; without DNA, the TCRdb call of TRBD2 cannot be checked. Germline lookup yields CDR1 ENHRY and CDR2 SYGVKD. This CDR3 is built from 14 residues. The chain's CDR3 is CALRENSGSYEQYF.

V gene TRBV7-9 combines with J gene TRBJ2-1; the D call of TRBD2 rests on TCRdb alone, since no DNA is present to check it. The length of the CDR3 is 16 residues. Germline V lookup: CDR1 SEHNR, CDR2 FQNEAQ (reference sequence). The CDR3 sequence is CASSLVSSGAYNEQFF. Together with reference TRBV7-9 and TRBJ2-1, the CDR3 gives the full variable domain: DTGVSQNPRHKITKRGQNVTFRCDPISEHNRLYWYRQTLGQGPEFLTYFQNEAQLEKSRLLSDRFSAERPKGSFSTLEIQRTEQGDSAMYLCASSLVSSGAYNEQFFGPGTRLTVL.

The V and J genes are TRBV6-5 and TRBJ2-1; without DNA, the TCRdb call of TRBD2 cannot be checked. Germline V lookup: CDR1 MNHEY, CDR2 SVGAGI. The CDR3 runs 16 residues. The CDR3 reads CASSYSGGASYNEQFF.

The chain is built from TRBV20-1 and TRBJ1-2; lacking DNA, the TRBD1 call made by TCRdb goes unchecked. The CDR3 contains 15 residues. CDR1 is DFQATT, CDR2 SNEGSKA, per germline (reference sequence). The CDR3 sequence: CSARVLRGRHYGYTF.

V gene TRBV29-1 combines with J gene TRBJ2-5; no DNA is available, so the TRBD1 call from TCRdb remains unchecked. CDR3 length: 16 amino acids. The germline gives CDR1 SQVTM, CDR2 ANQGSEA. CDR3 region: CSVESPQGVYQETQYF.

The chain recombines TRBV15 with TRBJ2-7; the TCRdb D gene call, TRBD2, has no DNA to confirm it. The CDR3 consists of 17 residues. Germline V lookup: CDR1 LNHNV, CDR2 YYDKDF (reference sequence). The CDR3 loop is CATSRDQNGRETYEQYF.

The CDR3 loop reads CASSLEWSGEQYF. The gene calls are TRBV5-5 and TRBJ2-7. CDR3 size: 13 residues. CDR1 and CDR2 from the germline V gene are SGHKS and YYEKEE (reference sequence).